This T cell receptor (beta chain) was recovered during a study of human T cells and chemical hapten exposure. Study-level findings and limits: TCRs at high frequency, those above 1 in 1000, did not change with DPC sensitization.

Time point reported: patch test 1, 2 weeks after DPC sensitization. The treatment was: therapeutic diphenylcyclopropenone sensitization with weekly scalp DPC. MiXCR was run by TCRdb on the RACE reads, yielding one entry per CDR3 protein. The sample yields 85,000 or so distinct CDR3 sequences, approximately 12% seen once. The V segment lost 5 bases and the J segment 3 bases; nucleotides outside the gene matches: 17. The CDR3 length is 20 residues. Germline CDR1 SGHVS, CDR2 FQNEAQ. On this clonotype itself: The antigen remains unidentified.

The sample here was whole blood, taken in connection with sensitization to the hapten diphenylcyclopropenone (DPC). The rearrangement joins TRBV7-8 to TRBJ2-2, with 11 positions matching TRBD2. This sequence was found in a woman in her forties or fifties with alopecia areata. Some clones in this sample may be carry-over from other donors' samples. The CDR3 region is CASSAMRLLAGGPYTGELFF. In DNA form, the CDR3 reads TGTGCCAGCAGCGCCATGAGATTGTTAGCGGGAGGGCCCTACACCGGGGAGCTGTTTTTT.